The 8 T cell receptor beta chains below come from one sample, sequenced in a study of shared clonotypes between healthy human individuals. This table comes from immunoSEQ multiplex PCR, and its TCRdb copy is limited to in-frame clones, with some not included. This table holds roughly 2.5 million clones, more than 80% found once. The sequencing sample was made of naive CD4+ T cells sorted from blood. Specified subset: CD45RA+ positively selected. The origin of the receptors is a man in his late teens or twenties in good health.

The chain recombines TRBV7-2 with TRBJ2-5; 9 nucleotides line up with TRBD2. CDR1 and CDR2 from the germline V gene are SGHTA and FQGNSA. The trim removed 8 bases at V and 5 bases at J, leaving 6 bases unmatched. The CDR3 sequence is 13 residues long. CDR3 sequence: CASARGRGETQYF. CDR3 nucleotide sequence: TGTGCCAGCGCCCGCGGGAGGGGGGAGACCCAGTACTTC.

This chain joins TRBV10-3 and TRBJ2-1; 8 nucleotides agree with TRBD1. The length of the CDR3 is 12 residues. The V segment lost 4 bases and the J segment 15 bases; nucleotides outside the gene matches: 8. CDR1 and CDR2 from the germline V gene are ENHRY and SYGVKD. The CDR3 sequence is CAISAETGALFF. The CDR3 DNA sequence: TGTGCCATCAGTGCTGAGACAGGGGCTCTGTTCTTC.

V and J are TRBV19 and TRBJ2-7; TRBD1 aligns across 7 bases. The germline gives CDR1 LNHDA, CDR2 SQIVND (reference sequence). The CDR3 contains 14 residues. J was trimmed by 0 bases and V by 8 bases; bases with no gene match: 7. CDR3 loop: CASLTGVRSYEQYF. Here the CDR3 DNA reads TGTGCCAGTCTAACAGGGGTCCGCTCCTACGAGCAGTACTTC.

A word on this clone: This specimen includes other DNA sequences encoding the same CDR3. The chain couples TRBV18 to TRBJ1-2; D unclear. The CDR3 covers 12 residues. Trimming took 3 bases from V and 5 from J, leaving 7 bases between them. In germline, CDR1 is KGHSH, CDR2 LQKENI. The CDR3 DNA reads TGTGCCAGCTCACCTGACGGGTATGGCTACACCTTC. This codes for CASSPDGYGYTF.

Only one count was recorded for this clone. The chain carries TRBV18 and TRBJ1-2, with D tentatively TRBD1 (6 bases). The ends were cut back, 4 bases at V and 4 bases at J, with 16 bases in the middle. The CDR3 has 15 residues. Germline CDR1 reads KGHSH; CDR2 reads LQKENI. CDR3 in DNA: TGTGCCAGCTCACTCCAGGGGACCCTCGGCTATGGCTACACCTTC. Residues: CASSLQGTLGYGYTF.

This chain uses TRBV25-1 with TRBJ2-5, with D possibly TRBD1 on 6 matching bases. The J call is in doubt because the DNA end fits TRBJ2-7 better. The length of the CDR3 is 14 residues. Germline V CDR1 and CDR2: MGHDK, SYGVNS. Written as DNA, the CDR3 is TGTGCCAGCAGTGAAATGGGACATGGATACGAGCAGTACTTC. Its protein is CASSEMGHGYEQYF.

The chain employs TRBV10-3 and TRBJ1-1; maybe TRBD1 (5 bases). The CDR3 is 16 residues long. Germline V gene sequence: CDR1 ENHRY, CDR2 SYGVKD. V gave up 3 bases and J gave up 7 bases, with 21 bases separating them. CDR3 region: CAISDPLRGVEGEAFF. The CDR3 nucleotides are TGTGCCATCAGTGACCCCCTACGGGGCGTGGAAGGTGAAGCTTTCTTT.

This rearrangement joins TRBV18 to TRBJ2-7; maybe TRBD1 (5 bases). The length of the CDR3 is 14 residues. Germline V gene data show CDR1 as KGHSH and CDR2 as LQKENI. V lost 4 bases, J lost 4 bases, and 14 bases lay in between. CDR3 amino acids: CASSLQGPVYEQYF. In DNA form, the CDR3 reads TGTGCCAGCTCACTTCAGGGTCCTGTTTACGAGCAGTACTTC.